This section outlines one T cell receptor (beta chain) sequence together with its context. This specimen comes from a study of blood T cell repertoires in COVID-19. Study context: PBMCs, B-cell-depleted T cells, or T cells provided the cDNA or gDNA that made up the material.

The data were produced by immunoSEQ multiplex PCR, yet TCRdb's version contains in-frame clones alone and is incomplete. This repertoire shows 250,000 to 350,000 clones, over 85% found once; its top ten account for less than 3.5%. CDR3 size: 16 residues. Germline trimming cut 5 bases from V and 4 bases from J; bases unmatched to any gene: 13. Germline V lookup: CDR1 SGHTA, CDR2 FQGNSA. Exposed participants encountered a COVID-19 case during the 2 weeks preceding study entry. Sample: PBMCs or T cells enriched from blood (not recorded which). This receptor was identified in a woman aged 50 to 60 who had been exposed to COVID-19. This chain connects TRBV7-2 to TRBJ1-1, with 7 bases fitting TRBD1. In DNA form, the CDR3 reads TGTGCCAGCAGCCCAGACAGGGATTGGGGTGGCACTGAAGCTTTCTTT. As protein: CASSPDRDWGGTEAFF.